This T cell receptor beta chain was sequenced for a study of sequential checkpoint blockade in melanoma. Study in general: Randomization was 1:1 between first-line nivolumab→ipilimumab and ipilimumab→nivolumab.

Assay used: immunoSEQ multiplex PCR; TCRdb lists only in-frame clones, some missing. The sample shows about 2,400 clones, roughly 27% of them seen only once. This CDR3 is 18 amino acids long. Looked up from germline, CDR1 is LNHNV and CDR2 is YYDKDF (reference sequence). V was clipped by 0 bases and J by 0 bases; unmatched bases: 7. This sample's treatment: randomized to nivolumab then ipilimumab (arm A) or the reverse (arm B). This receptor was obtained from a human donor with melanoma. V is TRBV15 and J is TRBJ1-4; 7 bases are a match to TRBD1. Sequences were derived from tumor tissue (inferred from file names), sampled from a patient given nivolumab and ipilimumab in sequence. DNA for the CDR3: TGTGCCACCAGCAGAGAGGGACAGACGGTAACAACTAATGAAAAACTGTTTTTT. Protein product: CATSREGQTVTTNEKLFF.